This T cell receptor beta chain was identified during a study of cytomegalovirus exposure and HLA in healthy donors. Study-level results: The authors listed 150 to 200 TCR beta chains as cytomegalovirus-associated.

This CDR3 is built from 18 residues. CDR1 and CDR2 from the germline V gene are SGDLS and YYNGEE. V gave up 4 bases and J gave up 4 bases, with 26 bases separating them. The method was immunoSEQ multiplex PCR; TCRdb's version includes in-frame clones alone and lacks a portion of them. The sample yields about 150,000 clones, more than 80% seen once. As to this clone: Its antigen is unknown.

The donors were members of the roughly 130-subject validation cohort (separate from the roughly 660-subject first cohort). This sequence joins TRBV9 and TRBJ1-1; D remains ambiguous. Sequencing was carried out using PBMCs. The TCR sequence derives from a woman in her 30s in good health and CMV-seropositive. CDR3 region: CASSPKVRPLGPSTEAFF. CDR3 in DNA: TGTGCCAGCAGCCCCAAGGTGAGGCCCCTGGGTCCCTCCACTGAAGCTTTCTTT.